The 11 T cell receptor beta chains given below trace back to one sample, sequenced in a study of beta chain features in type 1 diabetes. The investigators reverse transcribed all of the isolated RNA, so they sequenced expressed TCRB transcripts. Only in-frame clones appear in the TCRdb table, and some are missing; sequencing was by immunoSEQ multiplex PCR. The repertoire consists of fewer than 350,000 clones, with 15% to 20% occurring once and the leading ten covering around 0.04%. Sequenced sample: naive CD4+ T cells from blood. These receptors came from a woman between 18 and 29 years old in good health.

This clone was detected only a few times. V and J are TRBV10-3 and TRBJ2-2; 10 nucleotides agree with TRBD2. Germline loops: CDR1 ENHRY, CDR2 SYGVKD. The CDR3 length is 17 residues. Losses at the gene ends were 0 bases for V and 2 bases for J; bases not matched to a gene: 3. The CDR3 protein is CAISESLAGGNTGELFF. The CDR3 DNA follows: TGTGCCATCAGTGAGTCTTTAGCGGGGGGAAACACCGGGGAGCTGTTTTTT.

The chain couples TRBV6-5 to TRBJ2-7, with 7 positions matching TRBD2. CDR3 length: 14 residues. Germline CDR1 MNHEY, CDR2 SVGAGI. V lost 6 bases, J lost 4 bases, and 9 bases stayed unmatched. The DNA for the CDR3 is TGTGCCAGCAGGCCCCTGGGGGGGGTATACGAGCAGTACTTC. Protein product: CASRPLGGVYEQYF.

This clone turned up a few times. The chain carries TRBV11-2 and TRBJ2-7, with 7 bases aligning to TRBD2. There are 15 residues in the CDR3. CDR1 and CDR2 (germline): SGHAT, FQNNGV. The V and J ends lost 4 bases and 3 bases, in that order; junction bases with no gene match: 9. This CDR3 is CASSYSGKGGYEQYF. The CDR3, as DNA: TGTGCCAGCAGCTACAGCGGGAAGGGAGGCTACGAGCAGTACTTC.

This clone has only a few counts. This rearrangement joins TRBV7-2 to TRBJ2-7; 7 bases are shared with TRBD1. The V and J ends lost 1 base and 5 bases, in that order; junction bases with no gene match: 8. Germline CDR1 SGHTA, CDR2 FQGNSA. There are 15 residues in the CDR3. The CDR3 region is CASSLDYDRVDEQYF. CDR3 coding DNA: TGTGCCAGCAGCTTAGACTACGACAGGGTCGACGAGCAGTACTTC.

This chain's CDR3 is CASSLVGGGYTDTQYF. CDR3 nucleotide sequence: TGTGCCAGCAGCTTGGTAGGCGGGGGGTACACAGATACGCAGTATTTT. The chain uses TRBV5-4 and TRBJ2-3; 8 nucleotides align to TRBD2. V lost 0 bases, J lost 2 bases, and 5 bases stayed unmatched. Germline values: CDR1 SGHNT, CDR2 YYREEE (reference sequence). The CDR3 totals 16 residues.

The rearrangement links TRBV9 to TRBJ2-1; possible D gene TRBD2, 5 bases. Looked up from germline, CDR1 is SGDLS and CDR2 is YYNGEE. The V end lost 0 bases, the J end lost 5 bases, and 9 bases lay between the germline ends. There are 14 residues in the CDR3. CDR3 sequence reads: CASSVGRRHNEQFF. The CDR3 nucleotides read TGTGCCAGCAGCGTAGGGAGGAGGCACAATGAGCAGTTCTTC.

In its sample, this clone was seen a few times. The chain employs TRBV12-2 and TRBJ1-2; the D call of TRBD1 is as the table states it, not checked on the DNA. TRBV12-2 is classified as a pseudogene. This CDR3 spans 17 amino acids. The CDR3 bases are TGTGCAAGTCGCTTATGCAGGGGGCAAAATAGCGGGTATGGCTACACCTTC. Its translation: CASRLCRGQNSGYGYTF.

This clone has only a few counts. The chain is built from TRBV2 and TRBJ1-1; D is ambiguous. The CDR3 covers 11 residues. The V gene lost 6 bases and the J gene lost 4 bases, with 6 bases spanning the gap. The germline gives CDR1 SNHLY, CDR2 FYNNEI. The CDR3 region is CASRTATEAFF. CDR3 DNA: TGTGCCAGCAGAACAGCCACTGAAGCTTTCTTT.

This clone has just a few counts. The V call is TRBV6-5, the J call TRBJ1-2; 9 bases map to TRBD1. Germline values: CDR1 MNHEY, CDR2 SVGAGI. The CDR3 is 12 amino acids. V was clipped by 6 bases and J by 4 bases; unmatched bases: 0. Here the CDR3 reads CASRTGGYGYTF. The CDR3 DNA follows: TGTGCCAGCAGGACAGGGGGCTATGGCTACACCTTC.

The rearrangement links TRBV5-4 to TRBJ2-1, with a weak D call TRBD2 (6 bases). Germline V gene lookup returns CDR1 SGHNT and CDR2 YYREEE (reference sequence). This CDR3 region has 20 residues. Trimming took 4 bases from V and 0 from J, leaving 26 bases between them. The CDR3: CASSLRRSFGRLSSYNEQFF. The CDR3 DNA reads TGTGCCAGCAGCCTACGGCGGAGCTTCGGGAGATTGAGCTCCTACAATGAGCAGTTCTTC.

The rearrangement joins TRBV19 to TRBJ1-5; D unclear. The CDR3 consists of 14 residues. V was shortened by 1 base and J by 6 bases, with 10 bases between the two germline ends. Germline CDR1 LNHDA, CDR2 SQIVND (reference sequence). The CDR3 reads CASSIAAGSQPQHF. DNA of the CDR3: TGTGCCAGTAGTATAGCGGCAGGCAGTCAGCCCCAGCATTTT.